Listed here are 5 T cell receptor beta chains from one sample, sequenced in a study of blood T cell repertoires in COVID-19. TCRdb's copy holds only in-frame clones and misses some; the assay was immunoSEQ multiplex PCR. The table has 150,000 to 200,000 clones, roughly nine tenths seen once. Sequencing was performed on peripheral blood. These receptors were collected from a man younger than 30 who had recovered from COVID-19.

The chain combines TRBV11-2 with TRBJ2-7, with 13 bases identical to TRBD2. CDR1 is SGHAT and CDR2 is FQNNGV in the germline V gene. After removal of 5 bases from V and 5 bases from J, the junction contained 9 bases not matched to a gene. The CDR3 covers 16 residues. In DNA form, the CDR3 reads TGTGCCAGCAGCCCCCCGACTAGCGGGAGGAGGAACGAGCAGTACTTC. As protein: CASSPPTSGRRNEQYF. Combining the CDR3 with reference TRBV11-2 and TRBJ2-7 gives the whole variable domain EAGVAQSPRYKIIEKRQSVAFWCNPISGHATLYWYQQILGQGPKLLIQFQNNGVVDDSQLPKDRFSAERLKGVDSTLKIQPAKLEDSAVYLCASSPPTSGRRNEQYFGPGTRLTVT.

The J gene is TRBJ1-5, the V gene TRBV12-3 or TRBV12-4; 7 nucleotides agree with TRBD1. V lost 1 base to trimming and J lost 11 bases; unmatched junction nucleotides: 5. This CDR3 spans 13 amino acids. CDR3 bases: TGTGCCAGCAGTTTAGGGGACAGAAAGTCCCAGCATTTT. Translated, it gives CASSLGDRKSQHF.

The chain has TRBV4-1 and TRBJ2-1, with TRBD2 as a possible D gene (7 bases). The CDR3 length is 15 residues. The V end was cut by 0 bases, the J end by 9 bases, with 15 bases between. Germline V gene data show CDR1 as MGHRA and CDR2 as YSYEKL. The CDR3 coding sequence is TGCGCCAGCAGCCAAGAGTGGGGGGGGCTAAGTGAGCAGTTCTTC. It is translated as CASSQEWGGLSEQFF.

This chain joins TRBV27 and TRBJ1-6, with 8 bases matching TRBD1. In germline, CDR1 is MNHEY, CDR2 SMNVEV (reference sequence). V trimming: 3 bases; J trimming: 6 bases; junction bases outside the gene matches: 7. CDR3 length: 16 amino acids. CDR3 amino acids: CASSLVRGLSNSPLHF. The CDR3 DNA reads TGTGCCAGCAGTTTGGTCAGGGGGCTCTCTAATTCACCCCTCCACTTT.

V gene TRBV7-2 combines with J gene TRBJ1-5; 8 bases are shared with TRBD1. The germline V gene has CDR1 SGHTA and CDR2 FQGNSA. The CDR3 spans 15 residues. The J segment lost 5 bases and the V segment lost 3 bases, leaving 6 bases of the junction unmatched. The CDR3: CASSFQGAMDQPQHF. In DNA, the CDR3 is TGTGCCAGCAGCTTCCAGGGGGCGATGGATCAGCCCCAGCATTTT. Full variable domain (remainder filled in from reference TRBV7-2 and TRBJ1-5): GAGVSQSPSNKVTEKGKDVELRCDPISGHTALYWYRQSLGQGLEFLIYFQGNSAPDKSGLPSDRFSAERTGGSVSTLTIQRTQQEDSAVYLCASSFQGAMDQPQHFGDGTRLSIL.